What follows describes a single T cell receptor beta chain. Unique molecular identifiers were built into the TCRbeta library. TCRdb called the PCR reads again in MiXCR, with one record for every CDR3 protein. This sample carries a few hundred thousand distinct CDR3 sequences, about 12% of them seen once, and the ten largest clones take around 5.6%. The data belong to a study of T-cell reconstitution after alpha-beta-depleted transplantation in children. Per the germline V gene, CDR1 is DFQATT and CDR2 is SNEGSKA (reference sequence). After removal of 6 bases from V and 4 bases from J, the junction contained 7 bases not matched to a gene. This CDR3 comprises 14 residues.

The chain couples TRBV20-1 to TRBJ1-5; TRBD1 agrees at 9 bases. This TCR was recovered from a human donor who donated a stem cell graft to a child with combined immunodeficiency. The material sequenced was PBMCs from the stem cell graft donor, taken from the stem cell graft. This CDR3 reads CSAIQGAINQPQHF. CDR3 nucleotide sequence: TGCAGTGCCATACAGGGGGCGATTAATCAGCCCCAGCATTTT.